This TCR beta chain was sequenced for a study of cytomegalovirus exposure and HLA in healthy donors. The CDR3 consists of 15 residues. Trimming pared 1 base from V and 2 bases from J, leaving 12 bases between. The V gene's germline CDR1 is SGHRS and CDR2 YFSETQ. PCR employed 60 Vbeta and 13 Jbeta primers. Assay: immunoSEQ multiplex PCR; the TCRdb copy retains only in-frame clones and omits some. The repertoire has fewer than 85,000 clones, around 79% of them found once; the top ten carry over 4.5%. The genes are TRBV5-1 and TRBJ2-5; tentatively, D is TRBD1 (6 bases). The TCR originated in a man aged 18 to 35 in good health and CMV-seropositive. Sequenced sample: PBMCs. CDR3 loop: CASSLSGTTQETQYF. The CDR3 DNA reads TGCGCCAGCAGCTTGTCCGGGACAACTCAAGAGACCCAGTACTTC.